This T cell receptor beta chain stems from a study of identical twins. General study findings and limits: Insertions were reduced in abundant cord blood beta clonotypes but not in memory repertoires. There was an excess of low generation probability in the out-of-frame alpha sequences that twins shared.

Every one of the donors was a healthy Caucasian. Germline V gene lookup returns CDR1 SGHRS and CDR2 YFSETQ. Trimming cost V 0 bases and J 2 bases, with 9 bases left between them. The CDR3 length is 14 residues. Via MiXCR, TCRdb re-called the 5' RACE reads, giving one row per CDR3 protein. This sample has roughly 470,000 distinct CDR3 sequences; around 15% occur once, and the top ten carry more than 0.8%. This clonotype was picked up many times. Antigen specificity is unknown. This sample also belongs to another study, concerning yellow fever vaccine responses in identical twins.

The sequence was collected from a woman aged 18-29 years in good health. The rearrangement uses TRBV5-1 and TRBJ2-7; tentatively, D is TRBD1 or TRBD2 (5 bases each). The sample taken for sequencing was CD4+ T cells sorted from blood. DNA of the CDR3: TGCGCCAGCAGCTTGGGGGACGTCCCCTACGAGCAGTACTTC. It is translated as CASSLGDVPYEQYF.